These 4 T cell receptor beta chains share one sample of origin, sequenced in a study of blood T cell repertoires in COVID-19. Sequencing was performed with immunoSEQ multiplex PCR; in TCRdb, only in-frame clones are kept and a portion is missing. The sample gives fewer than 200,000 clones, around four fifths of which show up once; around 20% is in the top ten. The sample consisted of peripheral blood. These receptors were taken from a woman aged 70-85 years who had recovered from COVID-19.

The CDR3 bases are TGTGCCAGCAGCTTAGGGTTCAGGGTTCACGAGCAGTACTTC. It translates to CASSLGFRVHEQYF. The gene calls are TRBV7-9 and TRBJ2-7, with a tentative D call TRBD1 (5 bases). CDR1 and CDR2 (germline): SEHNR, FQNEAQ (reference sequence). The CDR3 extends over 14 amino acids. Trimming cost V 1 base and J 5 bases, with 12 bases left between them.

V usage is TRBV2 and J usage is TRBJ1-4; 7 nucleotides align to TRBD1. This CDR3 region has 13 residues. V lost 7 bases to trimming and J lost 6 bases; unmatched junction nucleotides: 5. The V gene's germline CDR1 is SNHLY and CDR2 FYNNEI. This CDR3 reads CASIWQGDEKLFF. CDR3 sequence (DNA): TGTGCCAGCATATGGCAGGGGGATGAAAAACTGTTTTTT.

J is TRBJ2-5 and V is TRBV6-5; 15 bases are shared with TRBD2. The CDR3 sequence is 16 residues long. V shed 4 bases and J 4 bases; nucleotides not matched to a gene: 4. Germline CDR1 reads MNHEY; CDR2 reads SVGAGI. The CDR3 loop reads CASSWGTSGGRETQYF. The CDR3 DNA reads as TGTGCCAGCAGTTGGGGGACTAGCGGGGGGAGAGAGACCCAGTACTTC.

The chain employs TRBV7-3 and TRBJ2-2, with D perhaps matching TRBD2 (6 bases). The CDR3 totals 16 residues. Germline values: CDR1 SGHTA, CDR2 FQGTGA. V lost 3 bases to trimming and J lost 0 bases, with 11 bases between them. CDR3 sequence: CASSFVAVANTGELFF. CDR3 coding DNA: TGTGCCAGCAGCTTCGTAGCGGTCGCGAACACCGGGGAGCTGTTTTTT. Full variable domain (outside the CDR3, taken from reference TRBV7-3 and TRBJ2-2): GAGVSQTPSNKVTEKGKYVELRCDPISGHTALYWYRQSLGQGPEFLIYFQGTGAADDSGLPNDRFFAVRPEGSVSTLKIQRTERGDSAVYLCASSFVAVANTGELFFGEGSRLTVL.